The 20 T cell receptor beta chains reported below all come from one sample, sequenced in a study of tumor and adjacent non-tumor tissue in lung cancer. This sample's RNA came from whole unsorted tissue. Distant lung tissue was collected more than 3 cm away from the tumor edge. Three rounds of nested PCR, following a modified ARM-PCR protocol, produced the TCRbeta library. Each CDR3 protein is one row after TCRdb ran MiXCR on the multiplex PCR reads. This table has about 110,000 distinct CDR3 sequences, 62% appearing once. Sequenced sample: distant non-tumor lung tissue. Receptors originate from a man in his fifties or sixties with non-small cell lung cancer.

This clonotype came up many times. The V and J genes are TRBV7-9 and TRBJ2-3, with D unclear. V was trimmed by 4 bases and J by 6 bases, leaving 8 bases between them. The CDR3 is 12 amino acids. Germline V lookup: CDR1 SEHNR, CDR2 FQNEAQ (reference sequence). Here the CDR3 DNA reads TGTGCCAGCAGCTCCTTAGGGGATACGCAGTATTTT. Residues: CASSSLGDTQYF.

On this clonotype itself: The CDR3 ends on some other residue instead of the conserved phenylalanine or tryptophan, so this is likely a read error. Because the CDR3's place on the DNA is in doubt, the DNA is left out and the CDR3 is given as listed by TCRdb. V is TRBV4-3 and J is TRBJ2-1. The CDR3 region is 10 residues in length, termini included. Per the germline V gene, CDR1 is LGHNA and CDR2 is YSLEER. CDR3 amino acids: CASSCNKQLL.

A note on this clonotype: Germline is not matched at one junction end, which may reflect a read error. The J gene is TRBJ2-2, the V gene TRBV4-3; TRBD2 might be the D (5 bases). There are 19 residues in the CDR3. Looked up from germline, CDR1 is LGHNA and CDR2 is YSLEER. CDR3 region: CASSQDPPEGSANTGELFF. In DNA form, the CDR3 reads TGTGCCAGCAGCCAAGATCCCCCAGAGGGCAGCGCGAACACCGGGGAGCTGTTTTTT.

This clonotype is a singleton in its sample. The chain combines TRBV28 with TRBJ2-7; D gene uncertain. Germline-derived CDR1 and CDR2 are MDHEN and SYDVKM. CDR3 length equals 12 residues. The chain's CDR3 is CARSVTNYEQYF. The CDR3 bases are TGTGCTAGAAGTGTAACTAACTACGAGCAGTACTTC.

On this clonotype: The junction departs from germline at one end; a sequencing error may be responsible. The rearrangement uses TRBV20-1 and TRBJ2-3, with 7 bases that match TRBD1. Per germline, CDR1 DFQATT and CDR2 SNEGSKA (reference sequence). The CDR3 has 14 residues. The DNA for the CDR3 is TGCAGTGCTGGGGACAGTTCCAGCATAGATACGCAGTATTTT. Translation: CSAGDSSSIDTQYF.

The CDR3 sequence: CISKKEDREGEQYF. The CDR3 DNA sequence: TGTATCTCAAAAAAGGAGGACAGGGAGGGCGAGCAGTACTTC. The chain combines TRBV10-3 with TRBJ2-7; the D gene is possibly TRBD1 (8 bases). This CDR3 spans 14 amino acids. Germline CDR1 reads ENHRY; CDR2 reads SYGVKD.

On this clonotype: A read error may be the cause here, since a much bigger clone is one base away. V usage is TRBV20-1 and J usage is TRBJ2-3; either TRBD1 or TRBD2 may fit D (5 bases each). The CDR3 runs 14 residues. Germline loops: CDR1 DFQATT, CDR2 SNEGSKA (reference sequence). CDR3 amino acids: CSASGAEDTYTQYF. The CDR3 bases are TGCAGTGCTAGCGGCGCGGAGGACACATATACGCAGTATTTT.

The V and J genes are TRBV5-1 and TRBJ1-1, with a tentative D call TRBD1 (6 bases). The CDR3 loop spans 14 amino acids. CDR1 and CDR2 from the germline V gene are SGHRS and YFSETQ. The V gene lost 4 bases and the J gene lost 1 base, with 11 bases spanning the gap. CDR3 DNA: TGCGCCAGCAGCAAGGACAGCCAGAACACTGAAGCTTTCTTT. This translates into CASSKDSQNTEAFF.

This clonotype has a count of ten or more. The J gene is TRBJ1-5, the V gene TRBV20-1; D is unclear. The V gene lost 2 bases and the J gene lost 0 bases, with 8 bases spanning the gap. The CDR3 consists of 14 residues. CDR1 DFQATT and CDR2 SNEGSKA come from the germline V gene (reference sequence). The CDR3 nucleotides read TGCAGTGCTAGACACCCCTTTAGCAATCAGCCCCAGCATTTT. Translated, it gives CSARHPFSNQPQHF.

This clonotype has just a few counts. A much bigger clone sits one base away, suggesting this may be a read error. This chain links TRBV6-2 or TRBV6-3 with TRBJ1-5, with 7 positions matching TRBD1. Germline CDR1 is MNHEY and CDR2 is SVGEGT. There are 17 residues in the CDR3. CDR3 sequence: CTSLRARDRYSNQPQHF. Written as DNA, the CDR3 is TGTACCAGCCTCCGGGCCCGGGACAGATATAGCAATCAGCCCCAGCATTTT.

V usage is TRBV20-1 and J usage is TRBJ2-3; 7 bases line up with TRBD1. In germline, CDR1 is DFQATT, CDR2 SNEGSKA (reference sequence). The V gene end was trimmed by 4 bases and the J gene end by 2 bases; junction bases not matched to a gene: 9. The CDR3 has 15 residues. CDR3 DNA sequence: TGCAGTGCTACTACGGTAGACAGGGACACAGATACGCAGTATTTT. Its translation: CSATTVDRDTDTQYF.

Details on this clonotype: This sequence may be a read error, since a much larger clone differs from it by one base. This chain links TRBV7-9 with TRBJ1-2; D gene ambiguous. Trimming pared 1 base from V and 3 bases from J, leaving 9 bases between. CDR3 length: 14 amino acids. Germline V gene sequence: CDR1 SEHNR, CDR2 FQNEAQ (reference sequence). The CDR3 DNA is TGTGCCAGCAGCTTAGTAGGACTGTACTATGGCTACACCTTC. Translated: CASSLVGLYYGYTF.

Notes on this clonotype: A read error may account for a junction end that differs from germline. The rearrangement uses TRBV5-4 and TRBJ2-1; perhaps TRBD2 as D (5 bases). The CDR3 contains 15 residues. The germline CDR1 and CDR2 sequences are SGHNT and YYREEE (reference sequence). The CDR3 reads CASRLPGRDYDEQFF. CDR3 coding DNA: TGTGCCAGCAGACTTCCCGGACGAGACTACGATGAGCAGTTCTTC.

Ten or more counts support this clonotype. The J gene is TRBJ1-6, the V gene TRBV5-4, with a weak D call TRBD1 (5 bases). Trimming shortened V by 0 bases and J by 7 bases, and 14 bases separated the two germline ends. Germline values: CDR1 SGHNT, CDR2 YYREEE (reference sequence). The CDR3 is 16 residues long. The CDR3 nucleotides read TGTGCCAGCAGCTTGGACTCGGGACGGAGGAATTCACCCCTCCACTTT. This encodes CASSLDSGRRNSPLHF.

Remarks on this clonotype: A single base separates this from a much larger clone, so it may be a read error. The J gene is TRBJ2-5, the V gene TRBV12-3 or TRBV12-4; D gene uncertain. The CDR3 length is 13 residues. CDR3 sequence: CASSLVYQGTQYF. The DNA for the CDR3 is TGTGCCAGCAGTTTGGTGTACCAAGGGACCCAGTACTTC.

In its sample, this clonotype was seen many times. The V and J genes are TRBV6-5 and TRBJ2-5, with 7 bases identical to TRBD2. CDR1 and CDR2 (germline): MNHEY, SVGAGI. Trimming removed 2 bases from V and 2 bases from J; junction bases left unmatched: 2. The CDR3 runs to 14 residues. CDR3 DNA: TGTGCCAGCAGTTACCTAGCGGAACAAGAGACCCAGTACTTC. Protein sequence: CASSYLAEQETQYF.

The chain combines TRBV11-3 with TRBJ2-7, with TRBD1 matching over 7 bases. The CDR3 runs 14 residues. CDR1 is SGHNT, CDR2 YENEEA, per germline. V trimming: 7 bases; J trimming: 2 bases; junction bases outside the gene matches: 8. In nucleotides, the CDR3 is TGTGCCAGCAACCCGGAGACAGGGACCTACGAGCAGTACTTC. This gives the protein CASNPETGTYEQYF.

Of note for this clonotype: The junction departs from the called germline gene at one end, perhaps through a read error. The CDR3 loop reads CSVEASNYGYIF. The CDR3 DNA is TGTAGCGTTGAGGCAAGTAACTATGGCTACATCTTC. The rearrangement uses TRBV29-1 and TRBJ1-2; D unresolved. CDR3 size: 12 residues. Germline values: CDR1 SQVTM, CDR2 ANQGSEA.

As for this clonotype: Since a much larger clone is just one base distant, this may be a read error. V usage is TRBV29-1 and J usage is TRBJ2-7; D call uncertain. The germline V gene encodes CDR1 SQVTM and CDR2 ANQGSEA. Trimming took 5 bases from V and 1 from J, leaving 9 bases between them. The CDR3 sequence is 12 residues long. The CDR3 DNA is TGCAGCGTTAAACGGAATTCCTACGAGCAGTACTTC. Protein: CSVKRNSYEQYF.

This clonotype was counted at least ten times. The chain is built from TRBV4-2 and TRBJ2-1, with 8 bases identical to TRBD2. This CDR3 spans 17 amino acids. CDR1 LGHNA and CDR2 YNFKEQ come from the germline V gene. The ends lost 2 bases at V and 7 bases at J; junction bases unmatched: 13. CDR3: CASSQLRTSGVVNEQFF. CDR3 sequence (DNA): TGTGCCAGCAGCCAACTCCGCACTAGCGGTGTTGTGAATGAGCAGTTCTTC.